A selection of T cell receptor beta chains follows, all from one sample in a study of OX40 agonist ivuxolimab in advanced cancers. Here immunoSEQ multiplex PCR was the method, and the copy in TCRdb shows in-frame clones only, minus some. The table includes 77,000 or so clones, approximately 90% detected once. Sequencing was performed on CD4+ or CD8+ T cells sorted from blood, taken in a trial of the OX40 agonist ivuxolimab. These receptors were taken from an adult with an advanced solid tumor such as melanoma, head and neck, liver or kidney cancer. Each CDR3 is given with its conserved first and last residue. Fields, in order: J gene, V gene, CDR3 protein.

J gene: TRBJ1-4; V gene: TRBV7-3; CDR3 protein: CASSFDQGAEGEKLFF
J gene: TRBJ1-2; V gene: TRBV28; CDR3 protein: CASSLNVLGPLYGYTF
J gene: TRBJ2-7; V gene: TRBV18; CDR3 protein: CASAPGSTRYEQYF
J gene: TRBJ2-1; V gene: TRBV11-3; CDR3 protein: CASSLVAGVNEQFF
J gene: TRBJ1-1; V gene: TRBV5-8; CDR3 protein: CASSPGLANTEAFF
J gene: TRBJ1-1; V gene: TRBV28; CDR3 protein: CASRRQMNTEAFF
J gene: TRBJ1-1; V gene: TRBV2; CDR3 protein: CASSEDVAMNTEAFF
J gene: TRBJ2-1; V gene: TRBV6-4; CDR3 protein: CASLEGLADEQFF
J gene: TRBJ2-7; V gene: TRBV10-3; CDR3 protein: CATGLAGTGEQYF
J gene: TRBJ1-5; V gene: TRBV7-9; CDR3 protein: CASSSGQGIGIDQPQHF
J gene: TRBJ1-1; V gene: TRBV28; CDR3 protein: CASRVWGTEAFF
J gene: TRBJ2-5; V gene: TRBV18; CDR3 protein: CATTLGPETQYF
J gene: TRBJ1-6; V gene: TRBV30; CDR3 protein: CAWSVGPPSGSPLHF
J gene: TRBJ2-1; V gene: TRBV7-2; CDR3 protein: CASSSSFGGYNEQFF
J gene: TRBJ1-1; V gene: TRBV7-2; CDR3 protein: CASSTRTGNTEAFF
J gene: TRBJ1-2; V gene: TRBV7-2; CDR3 protein: CASSVTGGAGGYTF
J gene: TRBJ1-1; V gene: TRBV10-3; CDR3 protein: CAISELPGQSRANTEAFF
J gene: TRBJ1-5; V gene: TRBV2; CDR3 protein: CASSGDRGFGQPQHF
J gene: TRBJ2-7; V gene: TRBV5-1; CDR3 protein: CASSLEGLRYEQYF
J gene: TRBJ1-2; V gene: TRBV19; CDR3 protein: CASSRDRDGYTF
J gene: TRBJ1-4; V gene: TRBV5-1; CDR3 protein: CASSPPGQGAPGEKLFF
J gene: TRBJ2-2; V gene: TRBV27; CDR3 protein: CASSLWGLVLTGELFF
J gene: TRBJ2-7; V gene: TRBV5-1; CDR3 protein: CASSPTQRASYEQYF
J gene: TRBJ1-2; V gene: TRBV2; CDR3 protein: CASSAEWATGGYGYTF
J gene: TRBJ2-1; V gene: TRBV7-3; CDR3 protein: CASSSGLAGGRYNEQFF
J gene: TRBJ2-1; V gene: TRBV5-1; CDR3 protein: CASSLREVYNEQFF
J gene: TRBJ1-5; V gene: TRBV28; CDR3 protein: CASRGSGLDQPQHF
J gene: TRBJ1-5; V gene: TRBV28; CDR3 protein: CASTLGGAFYSNQPQHF
J gene: TRBJ2-3; V gene: TRBV28; CDR3 protein: CASSPPLGTDTQYF
J gene: TRBJ2-2; V gene: TRBV19; CDR3 protein: CASSIRADTGELFF
J gene: TRBJ2-7; V gene: TRBV7-9; CDR3 protein: CASSLYQEQYF
J gene: TRBJ2-5; V gene: TRBV5-3; CDR3 protein: CARSRPDRGAWETQYF
J gene: TRBJ2-3; V gene: TRBV10-2; CDR3 protein: CASSVQQDTQYF
J gene: TRBJ2-7; V gene: TRBV5-1; CDR3 protein: CASKLFSSYEQYF
J gene: TRBJ1-3; V gene: TRBV14; CDR3 protein: CASSQGIATGNTIYF
J gene: TRBJ2-3; V gene: TRBV5-1; CDR3 protein: CASCQGDPSTDTQYF
J gene: TRBJ2-3; V gene: TRBV7-9; CDR3 protein: CASSSTGTSGGMGTQYF
J gene: TRBJ2-7; V gene: TRBV11-2; CDR3 protein: CASSLGQGEQYF
J gene: TRBJ2-4; V gene: TRBV19; CDR3 protein: CASGSRRGQKHIQYF
J gene: TRBJ2-5; V gene: TRBV11-3; CDR3 protein: CASSPGGLQGTHF